This T cell receptor beta chain derives from a study of T cell responses to AZD1222 COVID-19 vaccine. The method was immunoSEQ multiplex PCR; TCRdb's version includes in-frame clones alone and lacks a portion of them. The table lists around 120,000 clones, about 93% of them singletons. The CDR3 spans 16 residues. CDR1 and CDR2 (germline): SGHNT, YYREEE (reference sequence). V shed 0 bases and J shed 0 bases, with 12 bases lying between them. V gene TRBV5-4 combines with J gene TRBJ1-1; TRBD1 might be the D (5 bases). This TCR derives from an adult who received the AZD1222 COVID-19 vaccine. Material: peripheral blood, obtained 28 days after the second AZD1222 dose. CDR3 loop: CASSLARAGLNTEAFF. Written as DNA, the CDR3 is TGTGCCAGCAGCTTGGCCAGGGCCGGACTGAACACTGAAGCTTTCTTT.